This T cell receptor beta chain was documented in a study of control samples from healthy donors and cancer patients. The CDR3 runs 17 residues. Trimming took 0 bases from V and 5 from J; bases not matched to a gene: 11. Germline V gene lookup returns CDR1 SGHTS and CDR2 YDEGEE. Only in-frame clones appear in the TCRdb table, and some are missing; sequencing was by immunoSEQ multiplex PCR. The sample lists 120,000 to 150,000 clones, just under 95% occurring once. The rearrangement joins TRBV5-8 to TRBJ2-5; 9 bases line up with TRBD1. Material for sequencing was blood. The origin of this receptor is a man aged 25-45 years in good health. CDR3 in amino acids: CASSLGTGVEKGETQYF. The CDR3 DNA is TGTGCCAGCAGCTTGGGGACAGGGGTCGAGAAGGGTGAGACCCAGTACTTC.